One and the same sample provided the 28 T cell receptor beta chains below, sequenced in a study of prognosis after radiotherapy for stage I lung cancer. Genomic DNA was the source, and TCR beta CDR3 was amplified from it by two-round multiplex PCR. During first-round PCR, primers specific to each TRBV and TRBJ gene were used. MiXCR, run by TCRdb on the multiplex PCR reads, gives a single entry per CDR3 protein. The data show 15,000 to 20,000 distinct CDR3 sequences, about 26% seen once. Here the sequenced sample was PBMCs, taken before or after stereotactic body radiation therapy (not recorded which). Receptors were obtained from a donor at least 50 years old with non-small cell lung cancer.

This clonotype was detected only a few times. The chain links TRBV7-9 to TRBJ2-5; D possibly corresponds to TRBD2 (7 bases). The V gene's germline CDR1 is SEHNR and CDR2 FQNEAQ (reference sequence). V was trimmed by 10 bases and J by 7 bases, leaving 19 bases between them. The CDR3 length is 13 residues. The CDR3 is CATPRGEGGTQYF. The DNA for the CDR3 is TGTGCCACCCCGCGCGGGGAGGGGGGGACCCAGTACTTC. Full variable domain (missing parts from reference TRBV7-9 and TRBJ2-5): DTGVSQNPRHKITKRGQNVTFRCDPISEHNRLYWYRQTLGQGPEFLTYFQNEAQLEKSRLLSDRFSAERPKGSFSTLEIQRTEQGDSAMYLCATPRGEGGTQYFGPGTRLLVL.

In this sample, this clonotype turned up many times. The rearrangement links TRBV5-6 to TRBJ2-3; 9 bases are a match to TRBD1. The CDR3 sequence is 16 residues long. Unmatched junction bases numbered 7, after V lost 3 bases and J lost 2 bases. Germline V lookup: CDR1 SGHDT, CDR2 YYEEEE. CDR3 sequence reads: CASSSVDRGLTDTQYF. In DNA, the CDR3 is TGTGCCAGCAGCTCGGTGGACAGGGGCCTCACAGATACGCAGTATTTT.

In its sample, this clonotype was seen a few times. Being one base from a much bigger clone, this may be a read error. The J gene is TRBJ2-1, the V gene TRBV6-2 or TRBV6-3, with TRBD2 matching 9 bases. Germline assignment: CDR1 MNHEY and CDR2 SVGEGT. The CDR3 contains 16 residues. CDR3 sequence reads: CVSSPRGLAGNNEQFF. The CDR3 coding sequence is TGTGTCAGCAGCCCCAGAGGGCTAGCGGGAAACAATGAGCAGTTCTTC.

Worth noting for this clonotype: It differs at one base from a far larger clone, so likely a read error. The chain joins TRBV18 to TRBJ2-5; 8 bases map to TRBD2. The last part of the DNA fits TRBJ2-1 better; the J call may be wrong. The CDR3 is made up of 15 amino acids. CDR1 KGHSH and CDR2 LQKENI come from the germline V gene. CDR3 sequence reads: CASSPPGTRYSEQFF. The CDR3 nucleotides read TGTGCCAGCTCACCTCCGGGGACTAGGTACAGTGAGCAGTTCTTC.

This clonotype was picked up many times. The V and J genes are TRBV12-3 or TRBV12-4 and TRBJ2-5, with D maybe TRBD2 (5 bases). V was trimmed by 6 bases and J by 4 bases, leaving 15 bases between them. The CDR3 has 14 residues. CDR3 nucleotides: TGTGCCAGCAGCCCCCGGACCCGGGGAGAGACCCAGTACTTC. Protein: CASSPRTRGETQYF.

This clonotype has ten or more counts. This chain connects TRBV12-3 or TRBV12-4 to TRBJ2-1; 11 nucleotides line up with TRBD2. The V segment lost 5 bases and the J segment 8 bases; nucleotides outside the gene matches: 14. The CDR3 spans 17 residues. The DNA of the CDR3 is TGTGCCAGCAGTACACCTAGCGGGAGGCCCGTTGGGGATGAGCAGTTCTTC. Its translation: CASSTPSGRPVGDEQFF.

This clonotype was detected ten times or more. The chain carries TRBV6-2 or TRBV6-3 and TRBJ2-5; TRBD2 matches at 12 bases. CDR3 length: 16 residues. After removal of 6 bases from V and 4 bases from J, the junction contained 9 bases not matched to a gene. The germline gives CDR1 MNHEY, CDR2 SVGEGT. The CDR3 DNA follows: TGTGCCAGCAGATGGACTAGCGGGACCTTGGGAGAGACCCAGTACTTC. Translated, it gives CASRWTSGTLGETQYF.

In this sample, this clonotype turned up many times. The chain couples TRBV7-9 to TRBJ2-7, with D unresolved. Germline loops: CDR1 SEHNR, CDR2 FQNEAQ (reference sequence). The CDR3 totals 12 residues. Trimming took 5 bases from V and 3 from J, leaving 8 bases between them. CDR3 sequence (DNA): TGTGCCAGCAGCCGAAACAGCTACGAGCAGTACTTC. Its translation is CASSRNSYEQYF.

Ten or more counts support this clonotype. This chain joins TRBV7-2 and TRBJ2-3; D call uncertain. Between the trimmed V and J ends, which lost 6 bases and 2 bases, there was a span of 6 bases. Germline V gives CDR1 SGHTA, CDR2 FQGNSA. The CDR3 is 12 residues long. CDR3 sequence reads: CASSGYTDTQYF. The CDR3 coding sequence is TGTGCCAGCAGTGGCTACACAGATACGCAGTATTTT.

This clonotype was observed at least ten times. V usage is TRBV19 and J usage is TRBJ1-5, with D unclear. Trimming cost V 6 bases and J 6 bases, with 15 bases left between them. Germline V gene sequence: CDR1 LNHDA, CDR2 SQIVND (reference sequence). The CDR3 is made up of 14 amino acids. The chain's CDR3 is CASSSSVGTQPQHF. CDR3 sequence (DNA): TGTGCCAGTAGCTCCTCGGTGGGTACTCAGCCCCAGCATTTT.

Comments on this clonotype: This may stem from a read error, because a much larger clone lies one nucleotide away. The J gene is TRBJ1-4, the V gene TRBV27; no definite D call. The V gene lost 4 bases and the J gene lost 8 bases, with 17 bases spanning the gap. Germline CDR1 is MNHEY and CDR2 is SMNVEV (reference sequence). This CDR3 comprises 15 residues. The CDR3 reads CASSSLFPDWEKLFF. The CDR3 nucleotides read TGTGCCAGCAGTTCACTATTCCCAGATTGGGAAAAACTGTTTTTT.

This clonotype was detected many times. The chain carries TRBV19 and TRBJ2-4; tentatively, D is TRBD2 (6 bases). Germline V lookup: CDR1 LNHDA, CDR2 SQIVND (reference sequence). CDR3 size: 16 residues. Trimming cost V 6 bases and J 1 base, with 16 bases left between them. CDR3 DNA: TGTGCCAGTAGCGGATGGGGGGTTGGGGCCAAAAACATTCAGTACTTC. Its translation is CASSGWGVGAKNIQYF. Full variable domain (outside the CDR3, taken from reference TRBV19 and TRBJ2-4): DGGITQSPKYLFRKEGQNVTLSCEQNLNHDAMYWYRQDPGQGLRLIYYSQIVNDFQKGDIAEGYSVSREKKESFPLTVTSAQKNPTAFYLCASSGWGVGAKNIQYFGAGTRLSVL.

As to this clonotype: The likely explanation is a read error, given a far larger clone one base away. The CDR3 is CASSVTLDVSYEQFF. The CDR3 coding sequence is TGTGCCAGCAGCGTTACTCTGGACGTATCCTACGAGCAGTTCTTC. The gene calls are TRBV11-2 and TRBJ2-1; no firm D call. Germline assignment: CDR1 SGHAT and CDR2 FQNNGV. Trimming left V 5 bases short and J 10 bases short, with 21 bases between. The CDR3 sequence is 15 residues long.

Ten or more counts support this clonotype. This chain joins TRBV20-1 and TRBJ2-3; 13 bases map to TRBD2. The germline V gene has CDR1 DFQATT and CDR2 SNEGSKA (reference sequence). CDR3 length: 16 residues. With V trimmed by 0 bases and J by 2 bases, 2 bases remained unmatched. The CDR3 DNA sequence: TGCAGTGCTAGAGATGGACTAGCGGGAGACACAGATACGCAGTATTTT. This codes for CSARDGLAGDTDTQYF.

Within the sample, this clonotype is medium-sized (0.01 to 0.1%). The rearrangement uses TRBV3-2 and TRBJ2-1. TRBV3-2 is tagged as a pseudogene. The CDR3 is 15 amino acids. The CDR3 bases are TGTGCCAGCAGCCAAGGAACCTACTCCTACAATGAGCAGTTCTTC. Protein sequence: CASSQGTYSYNEQFF.

This clonotype was found many times. The chain carries TRBV15 and TRBJ2-3; D is undetermined. V lost 0 bases, J lost 4 bases, and 17 bases lay in between. The CDR3 covers 17 residues. CDR1 is LNHNV, CDR2 YYDKDF, per germline (reference sequence). The CDR3 region is CATSRDRSSFSADTQYF. The CDR3 coding sequence is TGTGCCACCAGCAGAGATCGGAGTTCTTTCAGTGCAGATACGCAGTATTTT.

The table lists this clonotype with many counts. The chain employs TRBV29-1 and TRBJ2-1; 8 nucleotides match TRBD1. The trim removed 6 bases at V and 7 bases at J, leaving 5 bases unmatched. The germline CDR1 and CDR2 sequences are SQVTM and ANQGSEA. This CDR3 is 12 amino acids long. CDR3 bases: TGCAGCGTCGGGACAGGCAGAAATGAGCAGTTCTTC. Amino acid sequence: CSVGTGRNEQFF.

Comment on this clonotype: One base separates it from a far larger clone, so it is likely a read error. The V and J genes are TRBV7-9 and TRBJ1-6; D not resolved. The CDR3 extends over 18 amino acids. The germline V and J ends were trimmed by 1 base and 5 bases, with 18 bases remaining between them. In germline, CDR1 is SEHNR, CDR2 FQNEAQ (reference sequence). The CDR3 DNA is TGTGCCAGCAGCTTAGGATACTCTCGACAACCCCATAATTCACCCCTCCACTTT. This gives the protein CASSLGYSRQPHNSPLHF.

Concerning this clonotype itself: A single base is all that separates this from a far larger clone, so a read error is likely. The chain joins TRBV7-9 to TRBJ2-5; the D gene is possibly TRBD2 (5 bases). V shed 1 base and J shed 5 bases, with 14 bases lying between them. Germline V gives CDR1 SEHNR, CDR2 FQNEAQ (reference sequence). The CDR3 covers 15 residues. The DNA of the CDR3 is TGTGCCAGCAGCTTAGGGACCGGGATTCGGGAGACCCAGTACTTC. It translates to CASSLGTGIRETQYF.

In its sample, this clonotype was seen many times. V and J are TRBV6-4 and TRBJ2-6; a possible D gene is TRBD1 (5 bases). The CDR3 covers 16 residues. CDR1 MRHNA and CDR2 SNTAGT come from the germline V gene. The V end lost 5 bases, the J end lost 1 base, and 12 bases lay between the germline ends. The CDR3 here is CASSQQGTSGANVLTF. DNA of the CDR3: TGTGCCAGCAGTCAGCAGGGAACTTCTGGGGCCAACGTCCTGACTTTC.

This clonotype was detected many times. The chain is built from TRBV20-1 and TRBJ2-5; TRBD1 aligns across 7 bases. CDR1 and CDR2 (germline): DFQATT, SNEGSKA (reference sequence). J gave up 4 bases and V 5 bases, and 4 bases lay outside the gene matches. This CDR3 comprises 12 residues. CDR3 in DNA: TGCAGTGCTGACAGGGTTCGAGAGACCCAGTACTTC. Protein: CSADRVRETQYF.

This clonotype was picked up many times. The rearrangement uses TRBV3-1 and TRBJ1-2, with a weak D call TRBD1 (5 bases). The CDR3 runs to 16 residues. Germline-derived CDR1 and CDR2 are LGHDT and YNNKEL (reference sequence). Trimming pared 0 bases from V and 5 bases from J, leaving 16 bases between. The CDR3 DNA follows: TGTGCCAGCAGCCAAGATATGGGGGTTGTAGGGTATGGCTACACCTTC. This gives the protein CASSQDMGVVGYGYTF.

The sample holds one count of this clonotype. A single base separates this from a much larger clone, so it may be a read error. The chain combines TRBV5-4 with TRBJ2-1, with 9 positions matching TRBD1. The CDR3 contains 15 residues. Germline CDR1 SGHNT, CDR2 YYREEE (reference sequence). The CDR3 region has the DNA TGTGTCAGCAGCCTGGGACAGGGTATGGGTAATGAGCAGTTCTTC. It yields the protein CVSSLGQGMGNEQFF.

Ten or more counts support this clonotype. The rearrangement links TRBV4-1 to TRBJ1-1, with 10 bases matching TRBD1. Trimming cost V 5 bases and J 1 base; bases outside gene matches: 10. This CDR3 region has 17 residues. The germline V gene has CDR1 MGHRA and CDR2 YSYEKL. The CDR3 spells CASSYRQGALRNTEAFF. CDR3 nucleotides: TGCGCCAGCAGCTACCGACAGGGGGCTTTACGGAACACTGAAGCTTTCTTT.

To note about this clonotype: Relative to the germline gene, one junction end is altered; a read error may explain this. The CDR3 DNA reads TGCGCCAGCAGTAACGGGAGTGGGAATGAACAGTTCTTC. As protein: CASSNGSGNEQFF. The rearrangement uses TRBV5-1 and TRBJ2-1; perhaps TRBD2 as D (6 bases). This CDR3 has 13 amino acids. The germline CDR1 and CDR2 sequences are SGHRS and YFSETQ.

This clonotype was recorded at least ten times. This chain connects TRBV20-1 to TRBJ2-1, with TRBD1 as a possible D gene (6 bases). This CDR3 comprises 12 residues. Trimming removed 6 bases at V and 2 bases at J, with 8 bases between. The germline CDR1 and CDR2 sequences are DFQATT and SNEGSKA (reference sequence). CDR3 residues: CSARTAYNEQFF. The CDR3 DNA reads TGCAGTGCGAGGACAGCCTACAATGAGCAGTTCTTC.

This clonotype was detected ten times or more. This chain links TRBV20-1 with TRBJ2-7; TRBD2 aligns across 11 bases. J gave up 4 bases and V 3 bases, and 8 bases lay outside the gene matches. Looked up from germline, CDR1 is DFQATT and CDR2 is SNEGSKA (reference sequence). The length of the CDR3 is 15 residues. The CDR3 nucleotides are TGCAGTGCTAGGAGACTAGCGGGGAGAAAATACGAGCAGTACTTC. Its protein product is CSARRLAGRKYEQYF.

This sequence joins TRBV18 and TRBJ1-1; TRBD1 agrees at 9 bases. The V segment lost 5 bases and the J segment 7 bases; nucleotides outside the gene matches: 5. This CDR3 region has 13 residues. Germline assignment: CDR1 KGHSH and CDR2 LQKENI. The CDR3 DNA reads TGTGCCAGCTCATTGGGACAGGGAAGTGAAGCTTTCTTT. Protein product: CASSLGQGSEAFF.